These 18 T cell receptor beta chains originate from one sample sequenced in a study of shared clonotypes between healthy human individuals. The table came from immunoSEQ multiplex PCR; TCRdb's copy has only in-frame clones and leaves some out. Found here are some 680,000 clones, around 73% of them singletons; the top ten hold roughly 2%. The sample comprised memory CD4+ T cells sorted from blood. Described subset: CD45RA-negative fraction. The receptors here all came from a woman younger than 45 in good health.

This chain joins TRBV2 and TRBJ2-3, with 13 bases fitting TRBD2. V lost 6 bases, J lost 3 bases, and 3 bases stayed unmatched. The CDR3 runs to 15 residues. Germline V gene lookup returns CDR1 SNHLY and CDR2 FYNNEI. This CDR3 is CASRAGLAGTDTQYF. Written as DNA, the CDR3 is TGTGCCAGCAGAGCGGGACTAGCGGGGACAGATACGCAGTATTTT.

The CDR3 reads CASSFDARLGNQPQHF. The CDR3 DNA sequence: TGTGCCAGCAGCTTCGATGCGCGTTTGGGAAATCAGCCCCAGCATTTT. The genes are TRBV7-2 and TRBJ1-5; D not resolved. Germline V gene lookup returns CDR1 SGHTA and CDR2 FQGNSA. V was clipped by 3 bases and J by 4 bases, with 16 bases between them. The CDR3 totals 16 residues.

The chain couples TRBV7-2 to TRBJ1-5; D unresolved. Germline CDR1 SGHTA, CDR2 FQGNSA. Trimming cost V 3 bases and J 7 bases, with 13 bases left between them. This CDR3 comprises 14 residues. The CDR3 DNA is TGTGCCAGCAGCTTCGGCAGCCTGGTGCAGCCCCAGCATTTT. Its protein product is CASSFGSLVQPQHF.

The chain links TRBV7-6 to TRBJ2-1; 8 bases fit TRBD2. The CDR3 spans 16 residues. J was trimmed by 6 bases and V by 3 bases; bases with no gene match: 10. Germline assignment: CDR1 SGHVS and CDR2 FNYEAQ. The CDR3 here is CASSFRSSGTSNEQFF. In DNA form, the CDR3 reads TGTGCCAGCAGCTTCCGTAGTAGCGGGACTTCCAATGAGCAGTTCTTC.

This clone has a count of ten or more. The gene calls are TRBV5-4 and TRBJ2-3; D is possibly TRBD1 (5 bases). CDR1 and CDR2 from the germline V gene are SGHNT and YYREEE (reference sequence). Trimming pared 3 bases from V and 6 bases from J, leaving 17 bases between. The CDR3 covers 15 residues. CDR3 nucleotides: TGTGCCAGCAGCTCGTTAAACTGGGGCGAGGATACGCAGTATTTT. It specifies CASSSLNWGEDTQYF.

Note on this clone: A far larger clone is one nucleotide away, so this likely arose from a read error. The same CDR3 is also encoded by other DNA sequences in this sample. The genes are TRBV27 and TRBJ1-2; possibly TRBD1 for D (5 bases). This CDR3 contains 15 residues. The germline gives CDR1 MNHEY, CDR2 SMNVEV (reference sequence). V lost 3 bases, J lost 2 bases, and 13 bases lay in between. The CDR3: CASSFLTGGNYGYTF. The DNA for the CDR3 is TGTGCCAGCAGTTTCTTAACGGGGGGGAACTATGGCTACACCTTC.

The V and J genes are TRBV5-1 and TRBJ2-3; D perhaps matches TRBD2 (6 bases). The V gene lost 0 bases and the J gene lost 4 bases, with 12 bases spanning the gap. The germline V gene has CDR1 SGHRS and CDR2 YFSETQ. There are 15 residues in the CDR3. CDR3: CASSLAEGGPDTQYF. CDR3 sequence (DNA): TGCGCCAGCAGCTTGGCCGAGGGAGGCCCAGATACGCAGTATTTT.

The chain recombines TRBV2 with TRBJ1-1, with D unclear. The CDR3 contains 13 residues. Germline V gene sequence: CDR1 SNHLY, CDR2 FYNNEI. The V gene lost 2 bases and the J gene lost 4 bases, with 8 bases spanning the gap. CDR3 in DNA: TGTGCCAGCAGTGAATTGGGAAGCACTGAAGCTTTCTTT. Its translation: CASSELGSTEAFF.

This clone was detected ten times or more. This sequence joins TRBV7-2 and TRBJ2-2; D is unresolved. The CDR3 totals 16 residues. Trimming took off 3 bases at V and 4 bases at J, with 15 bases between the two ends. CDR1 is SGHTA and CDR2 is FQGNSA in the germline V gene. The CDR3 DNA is TGTGCCAGCAGCTTTAAGAGAGCTCGAGGCACCGGGGAGCTGTTTTTT. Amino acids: CASSFKRARGTGELFF.

In DNA form, the CDR3 reads TGTGCCAGCAGCTTGATGGCCCTACGGGGCGAGCAGTACTTC. Translating gives CASSLMALRGEQYF. The V and J genes are TRBV7-2 and TRBJ2-7, with D possibly being TRBD2 (5 bases). This CDR3 has 14 residues. The V gene lost 3 bases and the J gene lost 6 bases, with 15 bases spanning the gap. Per germline, CDR1 SGHTA and CDR2 FQGNSA.

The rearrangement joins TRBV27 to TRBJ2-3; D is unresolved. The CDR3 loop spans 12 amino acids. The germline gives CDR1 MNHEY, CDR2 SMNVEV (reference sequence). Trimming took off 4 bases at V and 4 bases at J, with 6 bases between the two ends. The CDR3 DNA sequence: TGTGCCAGCAGTTCAAATTCAGATACGCAGTATTTT. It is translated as CASSSNSDTQYF.

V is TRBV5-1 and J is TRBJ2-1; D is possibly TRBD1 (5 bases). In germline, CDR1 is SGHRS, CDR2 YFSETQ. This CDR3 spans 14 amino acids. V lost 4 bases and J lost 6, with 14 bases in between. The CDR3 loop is CASSLIPGSNEQFF. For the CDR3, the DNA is TGCGCCAGCAGCCTAATCCCAGGGTCCAATGAGCAGTTCTTC.

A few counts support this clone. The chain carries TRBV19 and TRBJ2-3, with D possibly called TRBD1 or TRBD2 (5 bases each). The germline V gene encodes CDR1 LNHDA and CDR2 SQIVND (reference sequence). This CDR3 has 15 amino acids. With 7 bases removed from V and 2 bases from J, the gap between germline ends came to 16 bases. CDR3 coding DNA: TGTGCCAGTACCCACCGGGGCTTCACCACAGATACGCAGTATTTT. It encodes CASTHRGFTTDTQYF.

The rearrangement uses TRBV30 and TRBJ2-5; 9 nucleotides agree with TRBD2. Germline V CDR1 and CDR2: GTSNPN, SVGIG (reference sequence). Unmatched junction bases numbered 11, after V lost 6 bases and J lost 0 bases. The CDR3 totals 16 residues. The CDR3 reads CACPGNPSGNQETQYF. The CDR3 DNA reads TGTGCCTGCCCCGGGAATCCTAGCGGGAACCAAGAGACCCAGTACTTC.

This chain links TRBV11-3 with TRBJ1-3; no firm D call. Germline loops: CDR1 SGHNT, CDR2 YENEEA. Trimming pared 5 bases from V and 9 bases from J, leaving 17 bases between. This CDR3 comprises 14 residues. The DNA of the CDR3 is TGTGCCAGCAGCCCTTCGGACGCCGTGGGCACCATATATTTT. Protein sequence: CASSPSDAVGTIYF.

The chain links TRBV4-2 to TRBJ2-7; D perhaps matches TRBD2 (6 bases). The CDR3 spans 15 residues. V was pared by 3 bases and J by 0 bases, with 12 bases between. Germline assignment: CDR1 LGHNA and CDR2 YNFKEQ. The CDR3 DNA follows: TGTGCCAGCAGCCAGAACCGAGCGGGCTCCTACGAGCAGTACTTC. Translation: CASSQNRAGSYEQYF.

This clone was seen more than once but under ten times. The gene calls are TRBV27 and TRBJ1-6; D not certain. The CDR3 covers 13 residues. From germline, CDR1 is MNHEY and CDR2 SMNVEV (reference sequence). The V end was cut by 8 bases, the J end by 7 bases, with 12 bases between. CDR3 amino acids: CASGFLGNSPLHF. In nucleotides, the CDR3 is TGTGCCAGCGGATTTCTGGGGAATTCACCCCTCCACTTT.

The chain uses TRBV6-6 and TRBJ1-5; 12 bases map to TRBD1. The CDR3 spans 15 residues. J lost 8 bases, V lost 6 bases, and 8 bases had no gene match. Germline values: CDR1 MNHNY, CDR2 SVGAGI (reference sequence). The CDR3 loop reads CASSRDRGRLEPQHF. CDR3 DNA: TGTGCCAGCAGCCGGGACAGGGGGCGGCTGGAGCCCCAGCATTTT.